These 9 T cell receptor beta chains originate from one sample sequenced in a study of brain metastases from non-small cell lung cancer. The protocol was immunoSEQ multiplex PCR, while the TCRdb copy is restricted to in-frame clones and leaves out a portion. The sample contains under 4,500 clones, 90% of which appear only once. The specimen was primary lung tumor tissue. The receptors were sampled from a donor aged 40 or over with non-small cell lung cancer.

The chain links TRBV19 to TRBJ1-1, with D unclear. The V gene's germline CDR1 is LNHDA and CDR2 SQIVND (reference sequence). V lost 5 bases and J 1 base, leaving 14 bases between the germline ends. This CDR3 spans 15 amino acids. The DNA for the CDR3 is TGTGCCAGTAGTGCAACCCCATGGGAGAACACTGAAGCTTTCTTT. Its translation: CASSATPWENTEAFF.

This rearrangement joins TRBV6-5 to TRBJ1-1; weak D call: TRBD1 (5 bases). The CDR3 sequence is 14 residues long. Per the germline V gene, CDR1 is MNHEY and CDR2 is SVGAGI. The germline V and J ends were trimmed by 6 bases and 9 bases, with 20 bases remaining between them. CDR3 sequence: CASRTGTFLSQAFF. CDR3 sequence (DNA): TGTGCCAGCAGAACGGGGACTTTCCTATCGCAAGCTTTCTTT.

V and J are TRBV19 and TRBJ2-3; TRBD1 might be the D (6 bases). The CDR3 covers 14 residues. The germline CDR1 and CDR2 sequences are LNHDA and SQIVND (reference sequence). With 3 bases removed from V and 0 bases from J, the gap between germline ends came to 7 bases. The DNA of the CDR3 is TGTGCCAGTAGTATCCAGGGGAGCACAGATACGCAGTATTTT. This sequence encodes CASSIQGSTDTQYF.

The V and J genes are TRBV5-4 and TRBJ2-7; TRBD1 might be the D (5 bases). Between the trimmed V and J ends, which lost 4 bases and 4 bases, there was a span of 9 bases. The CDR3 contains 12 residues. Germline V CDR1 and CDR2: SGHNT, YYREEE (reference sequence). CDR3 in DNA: TGTGCCAGCAGCAATCAGGGTTACGAGCAGTACTTC. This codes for CASSNQGYEQYF.

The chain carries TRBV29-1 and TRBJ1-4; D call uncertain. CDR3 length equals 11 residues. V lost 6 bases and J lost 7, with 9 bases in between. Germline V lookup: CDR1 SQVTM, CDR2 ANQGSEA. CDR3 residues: CSVRALEKLFF. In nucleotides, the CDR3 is TGCAGCGTCCGGGCCCTTGAAAAACTGTTTTTT. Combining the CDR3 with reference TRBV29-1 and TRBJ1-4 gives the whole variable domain SAVISQKPSRDICQRGTSLTIQCQVDSQVTMMFWYRQQPGQSLTLIATANQGSEATYESGFVIDKFPISRPNLTFSTLTVSNMSPEDSSIYLCSVRALEKLFFGSGTQLSVL.

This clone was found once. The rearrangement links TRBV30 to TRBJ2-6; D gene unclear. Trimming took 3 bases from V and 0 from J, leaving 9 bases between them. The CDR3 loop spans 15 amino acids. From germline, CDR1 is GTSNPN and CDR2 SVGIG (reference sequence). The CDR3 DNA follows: TGTGCCTGGAGCCCCCCCGGCTCTGGGGCCAACGTCCTGACTTTC. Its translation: CAWSPPGSGANVLTF.

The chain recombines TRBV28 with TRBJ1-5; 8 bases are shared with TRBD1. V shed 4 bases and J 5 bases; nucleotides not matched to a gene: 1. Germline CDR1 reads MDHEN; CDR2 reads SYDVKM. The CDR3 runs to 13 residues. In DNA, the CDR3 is TGTGCCAGCAGTTCACAGGGGGATCAGCCCCAGCATTTT. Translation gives CASSSQGDQPQHF.

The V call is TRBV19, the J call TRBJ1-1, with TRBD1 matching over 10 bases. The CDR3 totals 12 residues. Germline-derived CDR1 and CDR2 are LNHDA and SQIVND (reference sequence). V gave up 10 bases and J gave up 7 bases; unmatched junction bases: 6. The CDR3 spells CATIRTGGEAFF. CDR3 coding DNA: TGTGCCACAATTCGGACAGGGGGTGAAGCTTTCTTT. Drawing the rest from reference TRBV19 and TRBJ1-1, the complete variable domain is DGGITQSPKYLFRKEGQNVTLSCEQNLNHDAMYWYRQDPGQGLRLIYYSQIVNDFQKGDIAEGYSVSREKKESFPLTVTSAQKNPTAFYLCATIRTGGEAFFGQGTRLTVV.

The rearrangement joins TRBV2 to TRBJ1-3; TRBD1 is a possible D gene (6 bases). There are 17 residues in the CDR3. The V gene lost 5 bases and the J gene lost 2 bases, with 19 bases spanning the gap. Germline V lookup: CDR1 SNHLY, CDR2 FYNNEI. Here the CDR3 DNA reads TGTGCCAGCAGTTTTTATCGACCGACAGGAGCTGGAAACACCATATATTTT. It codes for CASSFYRPTGAGNTIYF.